These 29 T cell receptor beta chains were sequenced from one sample in a study of early T cells in non-severe SARS-CoV-2 infection. From the 5' RACE reads, TCRdb called clonotypes with MiXCR, one entry per CDR3 protein. The sample includes about 22,000 distinct CDR3 sequences, around 4% of them seen just once. Sample: whole blood. Receptors were obtained from an adult who was a healthcare worker with PCR-confirmed SARS-CoV-2 infection or an uninfected control (not recorded which).

This clonotype has ten or more counts. The rearrangement uses TRBV9 and TRBJ2-3, with 8 bases aligning to TRBD2. Germline V lookup: CDR1 SGDLS, CDR2 YYNGEE. The CDR3 loop spans 15 amino acids. V shed 2 bases, J shed 6 bases, and the junction held 8 bases outside the gene matches. CDR3 loop: CASSVSGAYLDTQYF. DNA for the CDR3: TGTGCCAGCAGCGTTAGCGGGGCCTACCTGGATACGCAGTATTTT.

This clonotype was counted ten times or more. The chain uses TRBV5-6 and TRBJ1-2; D is uncertain. V lost 0 bases, J lost 0 bases, and 9 bases lay in between. The length of the CDR3 is 15 residues. Germline-derived CDR1 and CDR2 are SGHDT and YYEEEE. CDR3 sequence: CASSLAGGANYGYTF. In DNA form, the CDR3 reads TGTGCCAGCAGCTTGGCCGGCGGAGCTAACTATGGCTACACCTTC.

In its sample, this clonotype was seen many times. The V gene is TRBV7-8, the J gene TRBJ2-3; the match to TRBD2 covers 9 bases. J lost 3 bases, V lost 5 bases, and 3 bases had no gene match. This CDR3 has 14 amino acids. Germline-derived CDR1 and CDR2 are SGHVS and FQNEAQ. The CDR3 sequence: CASSLTSGTDTQYF. The CDR3 DNA is TGTGCCAGCAGCCTAACTAGCGGGACAGATACGCAGTATTTT.

Many counts were recorded for this clonotype. V and J are TRBV9 and TRBJ1-1; TRBD1 aligns across 7 bases. The junction had 6 bases not matched to a gene; V was cut back by 4 bases and J by 3 bases. The V gene's germline CDR1 is SGDLS and CDR2 YYNGEE. This CDR3 contains 14 residues. CDR3 sequence: CASSFYDRDTEAFF. The CDR3 DNA reads TGTGCCAGCAGCTTTTACGACAGGGACACTGAAGCTTTCTTT. Based on the CDR3 plus reference TRBV9 and TRBJ1-1, the full variable domain is DSGVTQTPKHLITATGQRVTLRCSPRSGDLSVYWYQQSLDQGLQFLIQYYNGEERAKGNILERFSAQQFPDLHSELNLSSLELGDSALYFCASSFYDRDTEAFFGQGTRLTVV.

This clonotype was counted many times. The chain has TRBV20-1 and TRBJ1-2; 8 bases align to TRBD1. V was clipped by 6 bases and J by 3 bases; unmatched bases: 6. Germline V gene data show CDR1 as DFQATT and CDR2 as SNEGSKA (reference sequence). The CDR3 has 13 amino acids. CDR3 protein: CSAWDRRDYGYTF. CDR3 nucleotides: TGCAGTGCCTGGGACAGGCGAGACTATGGCTACACCTTC.

This clonotype was seen many times. The junction departs from germline at one end; a sequencing error may be responsible. This sequence joins TRBV20-1 and TRBJ2-1; possibly TRBD2 for D (7 bases). Germline V gene lookup returns CDR1 DFQATT and CDR2 SNEGSKA (reference sequence). CDR3 length: 13 residues. Written as DNA, the CDR3 is TGCAGTGCTAGAGCCTCCCTATCGGGGGGCGCCACCTTC. It specifies CSARASLSGGATF.

This clonotype was counted at least ten times. V usage is TRBV6-6 and J usage is TRBJ2-2, with a possible D match to TRBD1 (6 bases). Looked up from germline, CDR1 is MNHNY and CDR2 is SVGAGI (reference sequence). V lost 6 bases and J 8 bases, leaving 25 bases between the germline ends. This CDR3 spans 17 amino acids. The CDR3 bases are TGTGCCAGCAGCAACCCCAGGGGTCCCCCTTCGTGGGGGGAGCTGTTTTTT. Protein sequence: CASSNPRGPPSWGELFF.

This clonotype appeared a few times. This chain connects TRBV6-2 or TRBV6-3 to TRBJ2-4, with D tentatively TRBD1 or TRBD2 (5 bases each). The CDR3 contains 13 residues. Germline loops: CDR1 MNHEY, CDR2 SVGEGT. Deletions cut 2 bases from V and 8 bases from J, with 10 bases between. The CDR3 nucleotides read TGTGCCAGCAGTTACGGGGGACGGGACATTCAGTACTTC. Protein product: CASSYGGRDIQYF.

This clonotype was observed many times. The chain uses TRBV19 and TRBJ2-7; D remains ambiguous. V dropped 7 bases and J dropped 6 bases, with 13 bases sitting between them. This CDR3 is 12 amino acids long. Germline V gives CDR1 LNHDA, CDR2 SQIVND (reference sequence). The CDR3 nucleotides read TGTGCCAGTATGACCGACCTCGGCGAGCAGTACTTC. Translating it yields CASMTDLGEQYF.

This clonotype has more than one count but fewer than ten. The chain carries TRBV5-1 and TRBJ1-2; D is ambiguous. Germline CDR1 reads SGHRS; CDR2 reads YFSETQ. The V end was cut by 0 bases, the J end by 6 bases, with 15 bases between. This CDR3 has 15 residues. CDR3 amino acids: CASSLAAGGSDGYTF. DNA of the CDR3: TGCGCCAGCAGCTTGGCCGCCGGCGGGAGCGATGGCTACACCTTC. Drawing the rest from reference TRBV5-1 and TRBJ1-2, the complete variable domain is KAGVTQTPRYLIKTRGQQVTLSCSPISGHRSVSWYQQTPGQGLQFLFEYFSETQRNKGNFPGRFSGRQFSNSRSEMNVSTLELGDSALYLCASSLAAGGSDGYTFGSGTRLTVV.

This clonotype was observed a handful of times. J is TRBJ2-7 and V is TRBV29-1; D possibly corresponds to TRBD1 (5 bases). The V gene lost 7 bases and the J gene lost 1 base, with 17 bases spanning the gap. Germline lookup yields CDR1 SQVTM and CDR2 ANQGSEA. The CDR3 loop spans 14 amino acids. This chain's CDR3 is CSAETDPSSYEQYF. The CDR3 nucleotides read TGCAGCGCAGAGACAGACCCATCATCCTACGAGCAGTACTTC.

This clonotype was seen a handful of times. This sequence joins TRBV9 and TRBJ1-1; 8 nucleotides match TRBD1. Germline CDR1 and CDR2: SGDLS and YYNGEE. J lost 10 bases, V lost 4 bases, and 9 bases had no gene match. This CDR3 has 13 amino acids. The CDR3 region has the DNA TGTGCCAGCAGCTCCCTTTCAGGGGGCCGAGCTTTCTTT. Translation gives CASSSLSGGRAFF.

This clonotype appeared a few times. The chain carries TRBV10-3 and TRBJ2-7; a weak D match, TRBD1 (6 bases). The V and J ends lost 9 bases and 3 bases respectively, with 18 bases between them. The CDR3 sequence is 14 residues long. Germline CDR1 ENHRY, CDR2 SYGVKD. Written as DNA, the CDR3 is TGTGCCATTGCACAGGGTAAAGTGAGCTACGAGCAGTACTTC. The encoded protein is CAIAQGKVSYEQYF.

This clonotype was detected many times. The CDR3 DNA follows: TGCGCCAGCAGTGACAGTACCTACGAGCAGTACTTC. The encoded protein is CASSDSTYEQYF. V usage is TRBV5-1 and J usage is TRBJ2-7; possible D gene TRBD1, 5 bases. Germline V gene data show CDR1 as SGHRS and CDR2 as YFSETQ. The CDR3 is 12 residues long. With 5 bases removed from V and 2 bases from J, the gap between germline ends came to 8 bases.

This clonotype has ten or more counts. The chain is built from TRBV4-3 and TRBJ2-4, with TRBD2 identical over 11 bases. Trimming took 0 bases from V and 1 from J; bases not matched to a gene: 2. The length of the CDR3 is 17 residues. CDR1 LGHNA and CDR2 YSLEER come from the germline V gene. The CDR3 DNA reads as TGCGCCAGCAGCCAAGATCGACTAGCGGGGGCCAAAAACATTCAGTACTTC. Its protein product is CASSQDRLAGAKNIQYF.

The chain recombines TRBV11-2 with TRBJ2-2, with D possibly matching TRBD1 (5 bases). The CDR3 spans 12 residues. The germline V gene encodes CDR1 SGHAT and CDR2 FQNNGV. V shed 5 bases and J shed 6 bases, with 7 bases lying between them. CDR3 region: CASSQGPGELFF. The CDR3 bases are TGTGCCAGCAGCCAGGGTCCCGGGGAGCTGTTTTTT.

The chain uses TRBV7-2 and TRBJ1-2, with no clear D. Trimming stripped 3 bases from V and 4 bases from J, with 15 bases between. The CDR3 covers 15 residues. Per germline, CDR1 SGHTA and CDR2 FQGNSA. The CDR3 here is CASSLRPGVIYGYTF. For the CDR3, the DNA is TGTGCCAGCAGCTTGAGGCCGGGTGTTATCTATGGCTACACCTTC.

This clonotype has more than one count but fewer than ten. The CDR3 reads CASSFFSAGGPTDTQYF. DNA of the CDR3: TGTGCCAGCAGCTTCTTTAGTGCGGGGGGGCCCACAGATACGCAGTATTTT. The rearrangement joins TRBV7-9 to TRBJ2-3, with 9 nucleotides matching TRBD2. This CDR3 region has 17 residues. V dropped 3 bases and J dropped 2; count of bases not matched to a gene: 9. The germline V gene has CDR1 SEHNR and CDR2 FQNEAQ (reference sequence).

This clonotype ranks as medium-sized. The chain links TRBV30 to TRBJ1-2; 8 bases align to TRBD1. Germline CDR1 reads GTSNPN; CDR2 reads SVGIG (reference sequence). The V gene end was trimmed by 2 bases and the J gene end by 4 bases; junction bases not matched to a gene: 6. The CDR3 covers 14 residues. In nucleotides, the CDR3 is TGTGCCTGGAGTAAACAGGGGGGCCTCTATGGCTACACCTTC. Translation: CAWSKQGGLYGYTF.

The V call is TRBV27, the J call TRBJ2-7, with TRBD2 as a possible D gene (6 bases). CDR1 and CDR2 (germline): MNHEY, SMNVEV (reference sequence). The CDR3 length is 16 residues. The V and J ends lost 2 bases and 3 bases respectively, with 17 bases between them. CDR3 region: CASSLRGWGTRYEQYF. The DNA for the CDR3 is TGTGCCAGCAGTTTACGCGGGTGGGGGACTCGCTACGAGCAGTACTTC.

This clonotype was found many times. V is TRBV5-5 and J is TRBJ2-3, with TRBD2 matching 8 bases. The germline V gene has CDR1 SGHKS and CDR2 YYEKEE (reference sequence). The CDR3 is 16 amino acids. The ends lost 0 bases at V and 2 bases at J; junction bases unmatched: 5. DNA of the CDR3: TGTGCCAGCAGCTTGGCAGGCGGGGGGACCACAGATACGCAGTATTTT. This encodes CASSLAGGGTTDTQYF.

The V and J genes are TRBV6-1 and TRBJ1-6; weak D call: TRBD1 (5 bases). V lost 0 bases to trimming and J lost 5 bases, with 8 bases between them. Germline-derived CDR1 and CDR2 are MNHNS and SASEGT. This CDR3 spans 15 amino acids. The CDR3 region has the DNA TGTGCCAGCAGTGAAGCCGGCAGGGATAATTCACCCCTCCACTTT. This sequence encodes CASSEAGRDNSPLHF.

The sample holds a few counts of this clonotype. The chain joins TRBV2 to TRBJ2-4, with D perhaps matching TRBD1 (5 bases). V dropped 7 bases and J dropped 0 bases, with 10 bases sitting between them. CDR1 is SNHLY, CDR2 FYNNEI, per germline. This CDR3 comprises 14 residues. This CDR3 reads CASIQGLAKNIQYF. CDR3 nucleotides: TGTGCCAGCATCCAGGGTCTAGCCAAAAACATTCAGTACTTC. Variable domain in full (rest from reference TRBV2 and TRBJ2-4): EPEVTQTPSHQVTQMGQEVILRCVPISNHLYFYWYRQILGQKVEFLVSFYNNEISEKSEIFDDQFSVERPDGSNFTLKIRSTKLEDSAMYFCASIQGLAKNIQYFGAGTRLSVL.

In this sample, this clonotype turned up many times. The rearrangement links TRBV2 to TRBJ2-1; D gene uncertain. This CDR3 contains 15 residues. CDR1 and CDR2 from the germline V gene are SNHLY and FYNNEI. Between the trimmed V and J ends, which lost 10 bases and 3 bases, there was a span of 19 bases. CDR3 region: CANHPQVPRYNEQFF. CDR3 bases: TGTGCCAACCACCCGCAGGTTCCCCGCTACAATGAGCAGTTCTTC.

Only a few counts were recorded for this clonotype. The CDR3, as DNA: TGTGCCAGCAGCTCCCCGGACCATATCCGATTGGCCCAGTACTTC. Amino acid sequence: CASSSPDHIRLAQYF. The rearrangement links TRBV7-2 to TRBJ2-5; D is ambiguous. V was shortened by 4 bases and J by 9 bases, with 21 bases between the two germline ends. Germline CDR1 is SGHTA and CDR2 is FQGNSA. The CDR3 length is 15 residues. Together with reference TRBV7-2 and TRBJ2-5, the CDR3 gives the full variable domain: GAGVSQSPSNKVTEKGKDVELRCDPISGHTALYWYRQSLGQGLEFLIYFQGNSAPDKSGLPSDRFSAERTGGSVSTLTIQRTQQEDSAVYLCASSSPDHIRLAQYFGPGTRLLVL.

Many counts were recorded for this clonotype. The chain is built from TRBV5-4 and TRBJ2-7, with 10 bases matching TRBD1. Unmatched junction bases numbered 4, after V lost 1 base and J lost 3 bases. The CDR3 has 15 amino acids. Germline lookup yields CDR1 SGHNT and CDR2 YYREEE (reference sequence). The CDR3 protein is CASSLWDRGNYEQYF. The CDR3 coding sequence is TGTGCCAGCAGCTTGTGGGACAGGGGAAACTACGAGCAGTACTTC.

This clonotype has a count of ten or more. The rearrangement joins TRBV10-3 to TRBJ1-6, with unresolved D. Germline V gives CDR1 ENHRY, CDR2 SYGVKD. V was clipped by 3 bases and J by 4 bases, with 13 bases between them. The CDR3 extends over 16 amino acids. The CDR3 bases are TGTGCCATCAGTGAAGAGCCTGACGGTTATAATTCACCCCTCCACTTT. Translating gives CAISEEPDGYNSPLHF.

The rearrangement uses TRBV30 and TRBJ1-6, with no clear D. Germline V gene lookup returns CDR1 GTSNPN and CDR2 SVGIG (reference sequence). CDR3 length equals 14 residues. The germline V and J ends were trimmed by 2 bases and 8 bases, with 13 bases remaining between them. In DNA, the CDR3 is TGTGCCTGGAGTCCGTGGGCAGGAGATTCACCCCTCCACTTT. This sequence encodes CAWSPWAGDSPLHF.

This clonotype was found many times. This sequence joins TRBV6-6 and TRBJ2-5; D is perhaps TRBD1 (7 bases). The CDR3 sequence is 15 residues long. Trimming pared 6 bases from V and 4 bases from J, leaving 18 bases between. Germline values: CDR1 MNHNY, CDR2 SVGAGI (reference sequence). The CDR3 protein is CASSPAGGRRETQYF. DNA for the CDR3: TGTGCCAGCAGCCCTGCAGGGGGGCGCAGAGAGACCCAGTACTTC.